Here is one TCR beta chain with its context. The CDR3 loop spans 14 amino acids. The V segment lost 7 bases and the J segment 5 bases; nucleotides outside the gene matches: 9. This sample was taken from a study of T cells in Graves' hyperthyroidism and ophthalmopathy. Study at large: The blood sample was taken at first diagnosis, before treatment began.

RNA transcripts provided the source from which TCR beta CDR3 regions were amplified. In the first-round RT-PCR of the TCR CDR3, the HTBI primer set was used. TCRdb reprocessed the multiplex PCR reads with MiXCR, giving one entry per CDR3 protein. The repertoire has about 250,000 distinct CDR3 sequences, more than 20% of them found once; the top ten carry approximately 32%. Fresh peripheral blood, 7.5 to 10 ml, was the source of the PBMCs. The sequence was collected from a woman aged 40 to 49 with Graves' ophthalmopathy. Sequencing was done on a sample of blood. V gene TRBV12-3 or TRBV12-4 combines with J gene TRBJ1-2; TRBD1 matches at 8 bases. The CDR3 DNA follows: TGTGCCAGCATTCCTACAGGGGGAGGATATGGCTACACCTTC. It is translated as CASIPTGGGYGYTF.